Shown below are 26 T cell receptor beta chains from a single sample sequenced in a study of blood T cell repertoires in COVID-19. TCRdb's table, derived via immunoSEQ multiplex PCR, lists solely in-frame clones and lacks some. The sample has over 150,000 clones; roughly 93% are singletons. Material: peripheral blood. These receptors were collected from a man between 18 and 29 years old with COVID-19, enrolled during active disease.

The sample holds one count of this clone. The chain employs TRBV27 and TRBJ1-2, with TRBD1 identical over 10 bases. Per the germline V gene, CDR1 is MNHEY and CDR2 is SMNVEV (reference sequence). The ends lost 2 bases at V and 2 bases at J; junction bases unmatched: 2. The CDR3 is 15 amino acids. The CDR3 nucleotides read TGTGCCAGCAGTTTAGGGACAGGGGAAAACTATGGCTACACCTTC. This sequence encodes CASSLGTGENYGYTF.

The chain joins TRBV5-6 to TRBJ1-2; the match to TRBD1 covers 9 bases. V lost 5 bases and J lost 3; bases outside the gene matches: 8. Germline V gene sequence: CDR1 SGHDT, CDR2 YYEEEE. The CDR3 spans 15 residues. CDR3 DNA: TGTGCCAGCAGACAAACACAGGGGGCCTACTATGGCTACACCTTC. Its protein product is CASRQTQGAYYGYTF.

Remarks on this clone: Additional DNA sequences in this sample encode the identical CDR3. This sequence joins TRBV9 and TRBJ2-1, with TRBD2 matching over 7 bases. The germline gives CDR1 SGDLS, CDR2 YYNGEE. The CDR3 runs to 15 residues. V shed 2 bases, J shed 0 bases, and the junction held 2 bases outside the gene matches. CDR3 loop: CASSVSGTSYNEQFF. CDR3 coding DNA: TGTGCCAGCAGCGTGAGCGGGACCTCCTACAATGAGCAGTTCTTC.

The chain recombines TRBV9 with TRBJ1-6; 8 bases are a match to TRBD1. Trimming removed 3 bases from V and 7 bases from J; junction bases left unmatched: 6. CDR3 size: 15 residues. CDR1 is SGDLS and CDR2 is YYNGEE in the germline V gene. The CDR3 sequence: CASSDKTGANSPLHF. The DNA of the CDR3 is TGTGCCAGCAGCGACAAGACAGGGGCGAATTCACCCCTCCACTTT.

J is TRBJ2-7 and V is TRBV29-1; possible D gene TRBD2, 6 bases. Trimming stripped 6 bases from V and 1 base from J, with 13 bases between. Germline CDR1 SQVTM, CDR2 ANQGSEA. The CDR3 spans 13 residues. The CDR3 reads CSVGSSGSYEQYF. The CDR3 DNA is TGCAGCGTAGGGAGTAGCGGTTCCTACGAGCAGTACTTC.

J is TRBJ1-5 and V is TRBV27; possibly TRBD1 for D (6 bases). The germline V gene encodes CDR1 MNHEY and CDR2 SMNVEV (reference sequence). V was pared by 7 bases and J by 4 bases, with 17 bases between. There are 15 residues in the CDR3. CDR3 residues: CASTPTGGSNQPQHF. In DNA form, the CDR3 reads TGTGCCAGCACCCCGACAGGAGGTTCGAATCAGCCCCAGCATTTT.

The V and J genes are TRBV4-3 and TRBJ2-1; 7 bases line up with TRBD2. Germline CDR1 is LGHNA and CDR2 is YSLEER. This CDR3 is 17 amino acids long. With 0 bases clipped from V and 3 bases from J, the junction kept 8 bases outside the gene matches. CDR3: CASSQEEEASGYNEQFF. The CDR3 DNA sequence: TGCGCCAGCAGCCAAGAGGAGGAGGCTAGCGGCTACAATGAGCAGTTCTTC.

This chain links TRBV5-4 with TRBJ2-1; TRBD2 matches 11 bases. There are 17 residues in the CDR3. CDR1 and CDR2 from the germline V gene are SGHNT and YYREEE (reference sequence). V shed 2 bases and J 6 bases; nucleotides not matched to a gene: 10. The CDR3 sequence: CASSLPPLAGGLNEQFF. In DNA form, the CDR3 reads TGTGCCAGCAGCTTACCTCCCCTAGCGGGAGGCCTCAATGAGCAGTTCTTC.

The chain combines TRBV28 with TRBJ2-1; 7 bases map to TRBD2. V dropped 5 bases and J dropped 4; count of bases not matched to a gene: 11. Germline-derived CDR1 and CDR2 are MDHEN and SYDVKM. This CDR3 has 16 amino acids. DNA for the CDR3: TGTGCCAGCAGTCCCGATTTCGGGGGGAATTACAATGAGCAGTTCTTC. Its protein is CASSPDFGGNYNEQFF.

This sequence joins TRBV15 and TRBJ1-4; D gene ambiguous. The ends were cut back, 4 bases at V and 5 bases at J, with 11 bases in the middle. The germline gives CDR1 LNHNV, CDR2 YYDKDF (reference sequence). The CDR3 runs to 14 residues. CDR3 residues: CATSIGWENEKLFF. In DNA form, the CDR3 reads TGTGCCACCAGCATCGGGTGGGAGAATGAAAAACTGTTTTTT. The full variable domain, rest sourced from reference TRBV15 and TRBJ1-4, is DAMVIQNPRYQVTQFGKPVTLSCSQTLNHNVMYWYQQKSSQAPKLLFHYYDKDFNNEADTPDNFQSRRPNTSFCFLDIRSPGLGDTAMYLCATSIGWENEKLFFGSGTQLSVL.

The genes are TRBV28 and TRBJ2-1, with 10 bases lining up with TRBD2. This CDR3 comprises 15 residues. V lost 4 bases, J lost 8 bases, and 8 bases stayed unmatched. Per germline, CDR1 MDHEN and CDR2 SYDVKM. The CDR3 bases are TGTGCCAGCAGTTCTCAGCGGGAGGGCATGGATGAGCAGTTCTTC. Protein product: CASSSQREGMDEQFF.

The chain couples TRBV4-1 to TRBJ2-1; 8 nucleotides align to TRBD1. This CDR3 has 16 residues. CDR1 is MGHRA, CDR2 YSYEKL, per germline. The J segment lost 8 bases and the V segment lost 0 bases, leaving 9 bases of the junction unmatched. CDR3 sequence reads: CASSQDPGQVFDEQFF. CDR3 in DNA: TGCGCCAGCAGCCAAGATCCGGGACAGGTTTTCGATGAGCAGTTCTTC.

This sequence joins TRBV24-1 and TRBJ2-2, with TRBD2 identical over 7 bases. V dropped 4 bases and J dropped 4; count of bases not matched to a gene: 5. CDR3 length: 15 amino acids. Germline values: CDR1 KGHDR, CDR2 SFDVKD. The CDR3 DNA reads TGTGCCACCAGTGAAACACCTAGCGGCACCGGGGAGCTGTTTTTT. Its translation is CATSETPSGTGELFF.

This chain links TRBV28 with TRBJ2-5; 7 positions match TRBD1. The germline V gene encodes CDR1 MDHEN and CDR2 SYDVKM. CDR3 length: 13 residues. V lost 2 bases and J lost 3; bases outside the gene matches: 0. The CDR3 region is CASSLTGEETQYF. CDR3 bases: TGTGCCAGCAGTTTAACAGGGGAAGAGACCCAGTACTTC. Complete variable domain (other parts from reference TRBV28 and TRBJ2-5): DVKVTQSSRYLVKRTGEKVFLECVQDMDHENMFWYRQDPGLGLRLIYFSYDVKMKEKGDIPEGYSVSREKKERFSLILESASTNQTSMYLCASSLTGEETQYFGPGTRLLVL.

The V and J genes are TRBV5-8 and TRBJ2-1; 7 bases match TRBD2. The CDR3 covers 17 residues. Per the germline V gene, CDR1 is SGHTS and CDR2 is YDEGEE. V shed 5 bases and J 1 base; nucleotides not matched to a gene: 12. The CDR3 spells CASRGGVTHGSYNEQFF. The CDR3 region has the DNA TGTGCCAGCAGGGGGGGGGTGACCCACGGGTCCTACAATGAGCAGTTCTTC.

The rearrangement uses TRBV5-1 and TRBJ2-4; D might be TRBD1 (6 bases). CDR1 and CDR2 from the germline V gene are SGHRS and YFSETQ. The V end lost 0 bases, the J end lost 3 bases, and 13 bases lay between the germline ends. This CDR3 comprises 16 residues. CDR3 loop: CASSLAAGAGKNIQYF. For the CDR3, the DNA is TGCGCCAGCAGCTTGGCGGCAGGGGCCGGCAAAAACATTCAGTACTTC. The full variable domain, its missing parts supplied by reference TRBV5-1 and TRBJ2-4, is KAGVTQTPRYLIKTRGQQVTLSCSPISGHRSVSWYQQTPGQGLQFLFEYFSETQRNKGNFPGRFSGRQFSNSRSEMNVSTLELGDSALYLCASSLAAGAGKNIQYFGAGTRLSVL.

This chain links TRBV9 with TRBJ2-1; D is perhaps TRBD2 (5 bases). Deletions cut 5 bases from V and 9 bases from J, with 24 bases between. CDR1 is SGDLS, CDR2 YYNGEE, per germline. The CDR3 length is 16 residues. The CDR3 is CASSPEVSSKLGEQFF. In DNA form, the CDR3 reads TGTGCCAGCAGTCCGGAGGTCAGCTCCAAGTTGGGTGAGCAGTTCTTC. The full variable domain, rest sourced from reference TRBV9 and TRBJ2-1, is DSGVTQTPKHLITATGQRVTLRCSPRSGDLSVYWYQQSLDQGLQFLIQYYNGEERAKGNILERFSAQQFPDLHSELNLSSLELGDSALYFCASSPEVSSKLGEQFFGPGTRLTVL.

The V call is TRBV28, the J call TRBJ1-2, with 10 bases that match TRBD1. Unmatched junction bases numbered 3, after V lost 3 bases and J lost 5 bases. This CDR3 has 14 residues. The germline V gene encodes CDR1 MDHEN and CDR2 SYDVKM. The CDR3 coding sequence is TGTGCCAGCAGTTTTCCGGGACAGGGGTATGGCTACACCTTC. Translated: CASSFPGQGYGYTF.

The V call is TRBV6-1, the J call TRBJ1-2; D unclear. The CDR3 loop spans 19 amino acids. Trimming took off 3 bases at V and 4 bases at J, with 27 bases between the two ends. CDR1 MNHNS and CDR2 SASEGT come from the germline V gene. The CDR3 loop is CASSEWQAKNESPLYGYTF. CDR3 coding DNA: TGTGCCAGCAGTGAGTGGCAGGCTAAAAATGAAAGTCCCCTCTATGGCTACACCTTC.

The V gene is TRBV21-1, the J gene TRBJ1-1. TRBV21-1 is designated a pseudogene. This CDR3 has 15 residues. The CDR3 region has the DNA TGTGCCAGCAGTCCGGGGGGGAATCCAAACACTGAAGCTTTCTTT. Translation gives CASSPGGNPNTEAFF.

The chain combines TRBV5-5 with TRBJ2-1; 7 bases match TRBD2. V was clipped by 0 bases and J by 8 bases; unmatched bases: 5. This CDR3 has 14 amino acids. Germline values: CDR1 SGHKS, CDR2 YYEKEE (reference sequence). DNA of the CDR3: TGTGCCAGCAGCTTGGGACTAGCAGGGTATGAGCAGTTCTTC. Its translation is CASSLGLAGYEQFF. Full variable domain (missing parts from reference TRBV5-5 and TRBJ2-1): DAGVTQSPTHLIKTRGQQVTLRCSPISGHKSVSWYQQVLGQGPQFIFQYYEKEERGRGNFPDRFSARQFPNYSSELNVNALLLGDSALYLCASSLGLAGYEQFFGPGTRLTVL.

The J gene is TRBJ1-6, the V gene TRBV5-4, with TRBD1 matching over 11 bases. CDR3 size: 16 residues. Germline V gene sequence: CDR1 SGHNT, CDR2 YYREEE (reference sequence). The V gene end was trimmed by 3 bases and the J gene end by 8 bases; junction bases not matched to a gene: 7. The CDR3 DNA reads TGTGCCAGCAGCTCGGGGACAGGGGGAAGGTATTCACCCCTCCACTTT. Translating it yields CASSSGTGGRYSPLHF.

The rearrangement uses TRBV4-1 and TRBJ1-3; possible D gene TRBD1, 5 bases. The ends were cut back, 0 bases at V and 0 bases at J, with 6 bases in the middle. This CDR3 is 15 amino acids long. Germline loops: CDR1 MGHRA, CDR2 YSYEKL. The CDR3 is CASSQEGASGNTIYF. CDR3 DNA sequence: TGCGCCAGCAGCCAAGAAGGGGCCTCTGGAAACACCATATATTTT.

The chain links TRBV7-8 to TRBJ2-7; TRBD2 matches 9 bases. The V and J ends lost 2 bases and 4 bases, in that order; junction bases with no gene match: 3. Germline CDR1 SGHVS, CDR2 FQNEAQ. The CDR3 runs to 14 residues. The CDR3 reads CASSLRGRGYEQYF. CDR3 in DNA: TGTGCCAGCAGCTTACGCGGGAGGGGGTACGAGCAGTACTTC. Complete variable domain (other parts from reference TRBV7-8 and TRBJ2-7): GAGVSQSPRYKVAKRGQDVALRCDPISGHVSLFWYQQALGQGPEFLTYFQNEAQLDKSGLPSDRFFAERPEGSVSTLKIQRTQQEDSAVYLCASSLRGRGYEQYFGPGTRLTVT.

The CDR3 DNA reads TGTGCCAGCAGGGGTTTCGGGAAGAATGAGCAGTTCTTC. Translation: CASRGFGKNEQFF. The chain joins TRBV28 to TRBJ2-1, with D maybe TRBD2 (5 bases). V lost 6 bases to trimming and J lost 7 bases, with 13 bases between them. The CDR3 extends over 13 amino acids. Germline CDR1 and CDR2: MDHEN and SYDVKM. The variable domain in full, with the rest retrieved from reference TRBV28 and TRBJ2-1, is DVKVTQSSRYLVKRTGEKVFLECVQDMDHENMFWYRQDPGLGLRLIYFSYDVKMKEKGDIPEGYSVSREKKERFSLILESASTNQTSMYLCASRGFGKNEQFFGPGTRLTVL.

The V gene is TRBV28, the J gene TRBJ1-2; TRBD1 matches at 11 bases. This CDR3 is 16 amino acids long. Losses at the gene ends were 6 bases for V and 3 bases for J; bases not matched to a gene: 9. Per germline, CDR1 MDHEN and CDR2 SYDVKM. The DNA of the CDR3 is TGTGCCAGCAGCCCGGACAGGGGGCATCGTGACTATGGCTACACCTTC. This encodes CASSPDRGHRDYGYTF.